Listed below are T cell receptor beta chains from one sample, sequenced in a study of cytomegalovirus exposure and HLA in healthy donors. Using immunoSEQ multiplex PCR, the repertoire was profiled, and TCRdb retains in-frame clones only, with some absent. The repertoire holds over 150,000 clones, with around 72% as singletons. The sequenced sample consisted of PBMCs. The receptors here all came from a man over 45 in good health and CMV-seronegative. The CDR3 runs from the conserved cysteine through the conserved F or W. The D gene is left open where the match is weak.

cdr3_aa: CSVSGGWNQPQHF
j_call: TRBJ1-5
d_call: TRBD1
v_call: TRBV29-1

cdr3_aa: CASSPSGSATVAEAFF
j_call: TRBJ1-1
d_call: NA
v_call: TRBV7-2

cdr3_aa: CASSPRGSYGYTF
j_call: TRBJ1-2
d_call: NA
v_call: TRBV7-6

cdr3_aa: CASVGFGGEQYF
j_call: TRBJ2-7
d_call: NA
v_call: TRBV6-5

cdr3_aa: CASSRSRSNEKLFF
j_call: TRBJ1-4
d_call: NA
v_call: TRBV19

cdr3_aa: CASSPGQGFMNTEAFF
j_call: TRBJ1-1
d_call: TRBD1
v_call: TRBV5-1

cdr3_aa: CASSSPARLYYGYTF
j_call: TRBJ1-2
d_call: NA
v_call: TRBV28

cdr3_aa: CASSYSGSEAFF
j_call: TRBJ1-1
d_call: NA
v_call: TRBV28

cdr3_aa: CSVLLGEETQYF
j_call: TRBJ2-5
d_call: NA
v_call: TRBV29-1

cdr3_aa: CASSQGDRVGNTEAFF
j_call: TRBJ1-1
d_call: TRBD1
v_call: TRBV4-1

cdr3_aa: CASSYRSSKNIQYF
j_call: TRBJ2-4
d_call: NA
v_call: TRBV21-1

cdr3_aa: CASSFRQGVADTQYF
j_call: TRBJ2-3
d_call: TRBD1
v_call: TRBV7-9

cdr3_aa: CASSQYIQGGKQLGSPLHF
j_call: TRBJ1-6
d_call: NA
v_call: TRBV23-1

cdr3_aa: CASSPDRGGEAQHF
j_call: TRBJ1-5
d_call: TRBD1
v_call: TRBV6-5

cdr3_aa: CSVGDRGRDEQYF
j_call: NA
d_call: TRBD1
v_call: TRBV29-1

cdr3_aa: CASSLSGTGATNEKLFF
j_call: TRBJ1-4
d_call: TRBD1
v_call: TRBV7-9

cdr3_aa: CASSLQAPYEQYF
j_call: TRBJ2-7
d_call: NA
v_call: TRBV7-3

cdr3_aa: CASSGTDRGGTEAFF
j_call: TRBJ1-1
d_call: TRBD1
v_call: TRBV5-1

cdr3_aa: CASSQDVAGGPETQYF
j_call: TRBJ2-5
d_call: TRBD2
v_call: TRBV4-1

cdr3_aa: CASSYRGLSSYEQYF
j_call: NA
d_call: NA
v_call: TRBV6-6

cdr3_aa: CASSQGALFGNEQFF
j_call: TRBJ2-1
d_call: NA
v_call: TRBV4-1

cdr3_aa: CASSGTTGTGELFF
j_call: TRBJ2-2
d_call: TRBD1
v_call: TRBV2

cdr3_aa: CASSLSGQGDSGYTF
j_call: TRBJ1-2
d_call: TRBD1
v_call: TRBV11-2

cdr3_aa: CASSLTGQGRYEQYF
j_call: TRBJ2-7
d_call: TRBD1
v_call: TRBV7-2

cdr3_aa: CASSPGRPGYEKLFF
j_call: TRBJ1-4
d_call: NA
v_call: TRBV6-1

cdr3_aa: CASSPTRQGTSYNEQFF
j_call: TRBJ2-1
d_call: TRBD1
v_call: TRBV28

cdr3_aa: CASSLVGRGRESPLHF
j_call: TRBJ1-6
d_call: NA
v_call: TRBV7-2

cdr3_aa: CASSFENSPLHF
j_call: TRBJ1-6
d_call: NA
v_call: TRBV7-9

cdr3_aa: CASSLVSGFGTEAFF
j_call: TRBJ1-1
d_call: NA
v_call: TRBV7-9

cdr3_aa: CASSRTSGGADTQYF
j_call: TRBJ2-3
d_call: TRBD2
v_call: TRBV4-1

cdr3_aa: CASSQESSSSYEQYF
j_call: TRBJ2-7
d_call: NA
v_call: TRBV4-1

cdr3_aa: CASSPREGEQFF
j_call: TRBJ2-1
d_call: TRBD2
v_call: TRBV18

cdr3_aa: CASSTRSGETQYF
j_call: TRBJ2-5
d_call: NA
v_call: TRBV18

cdr3_aa: CASSFSEAFF
j_call: TRBJ1-1
d_call: NA
v_call: TRBV7-9

cdr3_aa: CASSPGSSSSYNEQFF
j_call: TRBJ2-1
d_call: NA
v_call: TRBV5-4

cdr3_aa: CASSSFRGTQETQYF
j_call: TRBJ2-5
d_call: NA
v_call: TRBV7-9

cdr3_aa: CASSQEGLAGGYARETQYF
j_call: TRBJ2-5
d_call: TRBD2
v_call: TRBV4-1

cdr3_aa: CASSKSATQGTEAFF
j_call: TRBJ1-1
d_call: NA
v_call: TRBV21-1

cdr3_aa: CASSLEYPQNYGYTF
j_call: TRBJ1-2
d_call: NA
v_call: TRBV5-1

cdr3_aa: CASSLAPGAVRAEAFF
j_call: TRBJ1-1
d_call: NA
v_call: TRBV7-2

cdr3_aa: CASSQTSGGYQETQYF
j_call: TRBJ2-5
d_call: TRBD2
v_call: TRBV5-4

cdr3_aa: CASSVDWRSNQPQHF
j_call: TRBJ1-5
d_call: NA
v_call: TRBV9

cdr3_aa: CASRWGMGAHSNTGELFF
j_call: TRBJ2-2
d_call: NA
v_call: TRBV19

cdr3_aa: CASSLIPGQGLAGNTGELFF
j_call: TRBJ2-2
d_call: TRBD1
v_call: TRBV13

cdr3_aa: CASSLFSSGNTIYF
j_call: TRBJ1-3
d_call: NA
v_call: TRBV5-1

cdr3_aa: CASSSGSYEQYF
j_call: TRBJ2-7
d_call: NA
v_call: TRBV5-4

cdr3_aa: CASSSRQGATSGELFF
j_call: TRBJ2-2
d_call: TRBD1
v_call: TRBV6-5

cdr3_aa: CASSVNRGANEKLFF
j_call: TRBJ1-4
d_call: TRBD1
v_call: TRBV18

cdr3_aa: CASGTPSGTGGRQPQHF
j_call: TRBJ1-5
d_call: TRBD1
v_call: TRBV12-5

cdr3_aa: CNILSNYGYTF
j_call: TRBJ1-2
d_call: NA
v_call: TRBV20-1

cdr3_aa: CASSIGTSSGNTIYF
j_call: TRBJ1-3
d_call: NA
v_call: TRBV11-2

cdr3_aa: CASSQGNSGGLETQYF
j_call: TRBJ2-5
d_call: TRBD2
v_call: TRBV4-2

cdr3_aa: CATSRDQRDIQYF
j_call: TRBJ2-4
d_call: NA
v_call: TRBV15

cdr3_aa: CASSPEARVSYEQYF
j_call: TRBJ2-7
d_call: NA
v_call: TRBV5-1

cdr3_aa: CASSRLQQGGGRTGANVLTF
j_call: TRBJ2-6
d_call: NA
v_call: TRBV14

cdr3_aa: CASSLAGDDGYTF
j_call: TRBJ1-2
d_call: NA
v_call: TRBV7-9

cdr3_aa: CASSGTGGADTQYF
j_call: TRBJ2-3
d_call: TRBD1
v_call: TRBV11-1

cdr3_aa: CSVMAGNYGYTF
j_call: TRBJ1-2
d_call: NA
v_call: TRBV29-1

cdr3_aa: CASHITGNQPQHF
j_call: TRBJ1-5
d_call: NA
v_call: TRBV27

cdr3_aa: CASRSGRENGYTF
j_call: TRBJ1-2
d_call: NA
v_call: TRBV6-1